The 22 T cell receptor beta chains listed next were all sequenced from one sample in a study of shared clonotypes between healthy human individuals. Sequenced by immunoSEQ multiplex PCR; TCRdb stores in-frame clones only, minus some. The table includes 2 million to 2.5 million clones, about nine tenths detected once. Sequencing was performed on naive CD4+ T cells from PBMCs. Subset given: CD45RA+ positively selected. All receptors derive from a man aged 18 to 30 in good health. Some clones in this sample may be carry-over from other donors' samples.

In the case of this clone: Other DNA sequences of this sample code for an identical CDR3. The rearrangement uses TRBV5-1 and TRBJ2-1, with TRBD2 matching over 7 bases. Germline V lookup: CDR1 SGHRS, CDR2 YFSETQ. The CDR3 has 13 amino acids. Germline trimming cut 0 bases from V and 9 bases from J; bases unmatched to any gene: 3. CDR3 in DNA: TGCGCCAGCAGCTTGGATCCTAGCGGTGAGCAGTTCTTC. Translated: CASSLDPSGEQFF.

The rearrangement uses TRBV28 and TRBJ1-3, with D possibly being TRBD1 (5 bases). The V gene lost 5 bases and the J gene lost 3 bases, with 20 bases spanning the gap. In germline, CDR1 is MDHEN, CDR2 SYDVKM. This CDR3 is 17 amino acids long. The CDR3 DNA reads TGTGCCAGCAGTCCTCTCTTAAGTGGGGCCGATGGAAACACCATATATTTT. Translation: CASSPLLSGADGNTIYF.

In this sample, this clone turned up once. The J gene is TRBJ1-1, the V gene TRBV5-4; D not resolved. Trimming cost V 4 bases and J 1 base, with 20 bases left between them. Germline CDR1 SGHNT, CDR2 YYREEE (reference sequence). CDR3 size: 17 residues. CDR3 region: CASSQEVEEVGNTEAFF. As DNA, the CDR3 is TGTGCCAGCAGCCAGGAAGTTGAGGAAGTGGGGAACACTGAAGCTTTCTTT.

The CDR3 bases are TGTGCCAGCACCCCAATCACCCGACAGGGGCTTTACGAGCAGTACTTC. Residues: CASTPITRQGLYEQYF. The gene calls are TRBV11-2 and TRBJ2-7, with 8 bases that match TRBD1. This CDR3 has 16 amino acids. Germline V gives CDR1 SGHAT, CDR2 FQNNGV. V lost 7 bases and J lost 4; bases outside the gene matches: 15.

Worth noting for this clone: The same CDR3 arises from other DNA sequences in this sample as well. This sequence joins TRBV18 and TRBJ1-1; 7 bases line up with TRBD1. Per the germline V gene, CDR1 is KGHSH and CDR2 is LQKENI. The V and J ends lost 6 bases and 4 bases, in that order; junction bases with no gene match: 8. This CDR3 contains 14 residues. This CDR3 reads CASSPQGGLTEAFF. CDR3 sequence (DNA): TGTGCCAGCTCGCCTCAGGGGGGGCTCACTGAAGCTTTCTTT.

The chain links TRBV12-1 to TRBJ2-1; TRBD1 is taken as the D call from the table, unchecked against the DNA. TRBV12-1 is described as a pseudogene. This CDR3 contains 14 residues. CDR3 amino acids: CASSFATGRRRQFF. DNA for the CDR3: TGTGCCAGCAGCTTTGCCACAGGTCGACGAAGGCAGTTCTTC.

The gene calls are TRBV28 and TRBJ2-5; D not certain. The CDR3 extends over 11 amino acids. V was shortened by 6 bases and J by 4 bases, with 6 bases between the two germline ends. CDR1 and CDR2 (germline): MDHEN, SYDVKM. CDR3: CASRAGETQYF. CDR3 DNA sequence: TGTGCCAGCAGGGCCGGAGAGACCCAGTACTTC.

This clone was picked up one time. This chain uses TRBV5-1 with TRBJ2-1, with 10 nucleotides matching TRBD2. CDR1 SGHRS and CDR2 YFSETQ come from the germline V gene. V shed 1 base, J shed 9 bases, and the junction held 10 bases outside the gene matches. CDR3 length: 16 amino acids. DNA of the CDR3: TGCGCCAGCAGCTTGACTAGCGGGATACCTACAGCTGAGCAGTTCTTC. Its protein is CASSLTSGIPTAEQFF.

This clone was recorded only once. The chain links TRBV5-1 to TRBJ2-5; the match to TRBD2 covers 7 bases. Losses at the gene ends were 4 bases for V and 5 bases for J; bases not matched to a gene: 8. This CDR3 contains 14 residues. Germline V gene lookup returns CDR1 SGHRS and CDR2 YFSETQ. In nucleotides, the CDR3 is TGCGCCAGCAGCCCGATTGTGCGGGGGGAGACCCAGTACTTC. Its translation: CASSPIVRGETQYF.

This clone was recorded a few times. The rearrangement uses TRBV2 and TRBJ1-2, with D possibly matching TRBD1 (6 bases). Trimming stripped 10 bases from V and 4 bases from J, with 13 bases between. This CDR3 has 12 residues. In germline, CDR1 is SNHLY, CDR2 FYNNEI. CDR3 sequence (DNA): TGTGCCATCACAGGGAGTAGCTATGGCTACACCTTC. This encodes CAITGSSYGYTF. Supplemented by reference TRBV2 and TRBJ1-2, the full variable domain reads EPEVTQTPSHQVTQMGQEVILRCVPISNHLYFYWYRQILGQKVEFLVSFYNNEISEKSEIFDDQFSVERPDGSNFTLKIRSTKLEDSAMYFCAITGSSYGYTFGSGTRLTVV.

The chain uses TRBV27 and TRBJ1-5; maybe TRBD1 (6 bases). The V gene's germline CDR1 is MNHEY and CDR2 SMNVEV (reference sequence). The CDR3 is 13 amino acids. V lost 2 bases to trimming and J lost 4 bases, with 6 bases between them. The CDR3 reads CASSLGTNQPQHF. The CDR3 coding sequence is TGTGCCAGCAGTTTAGGGACAAATCAGCCCCAGCATTTT.

This CDR3 is CASSAGQGNNQPQHF. The CDR3 DNA reads TGTGCCAGTAGCGCGGGACAGGGGAACAATCAGCCCCAGCATTTT. V gene TRBV19 combines with J gene TRBJ1-5; TRBD1 agrees at 10 bases. The germline V gene has CDR1 LNHDA and CDR2 SQIVND (reference sequence). V was pared by 6 bases and J by 3 bases, with 5 bases of the junction left unmatched. The length of the CDR3 is 15 residues. The full variable domain, rest sourced from reference TRBV19 and TRBJ1-5, is DGGITQSPKYLFRKEGQNVTLSCEQNLNHDAMYWYRQDPGQGLRLIYYSQIVNDFQKGDIAEGYSVSREKKESFPLTVTSAQKNPTAFYLCASSAGQGNNQPQHFGDGTRLSIL.

The rearrangement links TRBV5-1 to TRBJ2-5; the match to TRBD1 covers 11 bases. The CDR3 sequence is 15 residues long. V lost 3 bases, J lost 5 bases, and 6 bases stayed unmatched. Germline-derived CDR1 and CDR2 are SGHRS and YFSETQ. CDR3 sequence reads: CASSSGTGGLETQYF. The CDR3, as DNA: TGCGCCAGCAGCTCCGGGACAGGGGGGTTGGAGACCCAGTACTTC.

This clone appeared once. This chain joins TRBV28 and TRBJ2-5, with TRBD2 as a possible D gene (6 bases). CDR3 length: 15 residues. Germline CDR1 reads MDHEN; CDR2 reads SYDVKM. V lost 3 bases, J lost 1 base, and 12 bases lay in between. CDR3 sequence (DNA): TGTGCCAGCAGTTTCAGCGGGCTGCTCCAAGAGACCCAGTACTTC. Translation gives CASSFSGLLQETQYF.

The chain has TRBV6-5 and TRBJ2-1; 9 bases line up with TRBD1. Germline lookup yields CDR1 MNHEY and CDR2 SVGAGI. With V trimmed by 6 bases and J by 8 bases, 8 bases remained unmatched. The CDR3 extends over 14 amino acids. The CDR3 DNA sequence: TGTGCCAGCAGCGAACGGGGACAGGGCTATGAGCAGTTCTTC. Its protein product is CASSERGQGYEQFF.

This chain links TRBV2 with TRBJ1-2; TRBD1 aligns across 8 bases. The CDR3 consists of 15 residues. The V gene's germline CDR1 is SNHLY and CDR2 FYNNEI. V lost 7 bases to trimming and J lost 4 bases; unmatched junction nucleotides: 11. Written as DNA, the CDR3 is TGTGCCAGCATTCGAACGCAGGGGGCTGGCTATGGCTACACCTTC. Amino acid sequence: CASIRTQGAGYGYTF.

The V and J genes are TRBV5-1 and TRBJ2-1; possibly TRBD1 for D (6 bases). The germline V and J ends were trimmed by 1 base and 7 bases, with 15 bases remaining between them. Germline-derived CDR1 and CDR2 are SGHRS and YFSETQ. This CDR3 region has 15 residues. CDR3 sequence (DNA): TGCGCCAGCAGCTTGTTGACAGGAGCCTTTAATGAGCAGTTCTTC. Its protein product is CASSLLTGAFNEQFF.

The chain joins TRBV7-2 to TRBJ2-5; D is perhaps TRBD1 (5 bases). Trimming took 2 bases from V and 11 from J, leaving 12 bases between them. The CDR3 consists of 12 residues. Per germline, CDR1 SGHTA and CDR2 FQGNSA. CDR3 sequence (DNA): TGTGCCAGCAGCTTACCCAGGGTGGAGCAGTACTTC. Translated, it gives CASSLPRVEQYF.

This chain joins TRBV6-5 and TRBJ2-2; TRBD1 aligns across 9 bases. The trim removed 8 bases at V and 5 bases at J, leaving 6 bases unmatched. Germline-derived CDR1 and CDR2 are MNHEY and SVGAGI. This CDR3 has 14 amino acids. CDR3 bases: TGTGCCAGCCGGGAACAGGGGGCAACCGGGGAGCTGTTTTTT. Translating it yields CASREQGATGELFF.

V gene TRBV5-4 combines with J gene TRBJ2-1; 9 bases match TRBD2. CDR3 length: 15 residues. The V segment lost 5 bases and the J segment 3 bases; nucleotides outside the gene matches: 6. Germline-derived CDR1 and CDR2 are SGHNT and YYREEE (reference sequence). Here the CDR3 DNA reads TGTGCCAGCAGTCCCGCTAGCGGGATCTACAATGAGCAGTTCTTC. Translating it yields CASSPASGIYNEQFF.

This clone appeared a few times. The rearrangement uses TRBV25-1 and TRBJ1-4; 9 positions match TRBD1. Germline-derived CDR1 and CDR2 are MGHDK and SYGVNS. The CDR3 has 14 amino acids. Trimming removed 3 bases from V and 8 bases from J; junction bases left unmatched: 4. CDR3 amino acids: CASSDLGQGEKLFF. The CDR3, as DNA: TGTGCCAGCAGTGACCTAGGACAGGGGGAAAAACTGTTTTTT.

The chain carries TRBV19 and TRBJ2-7, with 12 bases fitting TRBD2. The germline V gene has CDR1 LNHDA and CDR2 SQIVND (reference sequence). V trimming: 4 bases; J trimming: 5 bases; junction bases outside the gene matches: 3. This CDR3 has 14 amino acids. The CDR3 reads CASSNLAGGHEQYF. DNA for the CDR3: TGTGCCAGTAGTAATCTAGCGGGAGGGCACGAGCAGTACTTC.